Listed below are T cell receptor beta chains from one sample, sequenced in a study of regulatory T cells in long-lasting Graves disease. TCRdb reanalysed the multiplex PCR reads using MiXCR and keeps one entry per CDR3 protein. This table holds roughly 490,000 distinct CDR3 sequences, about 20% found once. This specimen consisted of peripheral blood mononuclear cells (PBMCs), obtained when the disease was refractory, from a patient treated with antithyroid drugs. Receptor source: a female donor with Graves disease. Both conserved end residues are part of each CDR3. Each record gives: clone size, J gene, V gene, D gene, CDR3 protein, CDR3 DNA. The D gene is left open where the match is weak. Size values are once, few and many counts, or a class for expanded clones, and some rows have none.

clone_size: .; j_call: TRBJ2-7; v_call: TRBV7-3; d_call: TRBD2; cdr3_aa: CASSLVGGSTYEQYF; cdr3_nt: TGTGCCAGCAGCTTAGTCGGCGGGAGTACATACGAGCAGTACTTC
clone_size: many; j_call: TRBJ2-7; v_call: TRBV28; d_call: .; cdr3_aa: CASSDGGSSYEQYF; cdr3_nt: TGTGCCAGCAGTGATGGAGGGAGCTCCTACGAGCAGTACTTC
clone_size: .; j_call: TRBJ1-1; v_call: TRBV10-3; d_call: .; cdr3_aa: CAITKQEAATEAFF; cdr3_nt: TGTGCCATCACTAAACAGGAGGCGGCCACTGAAGCTTTCTTT
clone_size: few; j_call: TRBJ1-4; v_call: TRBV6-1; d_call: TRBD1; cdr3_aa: CASRTTGGVGEKLFF; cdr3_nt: TGTGCCAGCAGAACAACAGGGGGCGTGGGGGAAAAACTGTTTTTT
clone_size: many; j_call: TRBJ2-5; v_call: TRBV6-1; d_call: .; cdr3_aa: CASSRTAVETQYF; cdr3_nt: TGTGCCAGCAGCAGGACTGCCGTAGAGACCCAGTACTTC
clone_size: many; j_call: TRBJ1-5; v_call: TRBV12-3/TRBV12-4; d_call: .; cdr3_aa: CASSSEGRSGQPQHF; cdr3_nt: TGTGCCAGCAGTTCCGAAGGCCGGTCGGGTCAGCCCCAGCATTTT
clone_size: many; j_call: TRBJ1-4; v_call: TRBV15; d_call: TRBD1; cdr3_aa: CATSKTGKAEKLFF; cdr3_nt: TGTGCCACCAGCAAGACAGGGAAGGCTGAAAAACTGTTTTTT
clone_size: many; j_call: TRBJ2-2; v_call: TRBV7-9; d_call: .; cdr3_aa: CASSLVANTGELFF; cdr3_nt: TGTGCCAGCAGCTTAGTCGCGAACACCGGGGAGCTGTTTTTT
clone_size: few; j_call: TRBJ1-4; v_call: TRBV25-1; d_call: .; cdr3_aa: CASSEGPRPEKLFF; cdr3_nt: TGTGCCAGCAGTGAGGGGCCCCGGCCTGAAAAACTGTTTTTT
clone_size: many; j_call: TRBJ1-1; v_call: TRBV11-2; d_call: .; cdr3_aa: CASSFGGGTEAFF; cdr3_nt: TGTGCCAGCAGCTTCGGGGGCGGCACTGAAGCTTTCTTT
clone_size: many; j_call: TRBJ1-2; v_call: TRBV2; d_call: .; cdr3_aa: CASSEEGIYGYTF; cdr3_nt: TGTGCCAGCAGTGAAGAGGGGATCTATGGCTACACCTTC
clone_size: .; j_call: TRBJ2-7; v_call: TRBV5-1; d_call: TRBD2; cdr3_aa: CASSQEGAGGQYF; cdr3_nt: TGCGCCAGCAGCCAAGAAGGTGCGGGAGGGCAGTACTTC
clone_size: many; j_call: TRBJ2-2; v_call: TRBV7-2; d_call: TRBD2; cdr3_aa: CASSPTSGSRTGELFF; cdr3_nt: TGTGCCAGCAGCCCAACTAGCGGGAGTAGAACCGGGGAGCTGTTTTTT
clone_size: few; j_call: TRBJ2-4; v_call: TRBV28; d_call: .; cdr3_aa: CASSHPSTMGKNIQYF; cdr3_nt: TGTGCCAGCAGTCACCCTAGCACTATGGGGAAAAACATTCAGTACTTC
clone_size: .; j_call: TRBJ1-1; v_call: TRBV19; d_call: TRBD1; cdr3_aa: CATSGGAIEAFF; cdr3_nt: TGTGCCACCTCAGGGGGGGCCATTGAAGCTTTCTTT
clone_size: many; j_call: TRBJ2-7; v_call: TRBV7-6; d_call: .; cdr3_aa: CASSLSTGTYEQYF; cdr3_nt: TGTGCCAGCAGCTTAAGTACAGGGACCTACGAGCAGTACTTC
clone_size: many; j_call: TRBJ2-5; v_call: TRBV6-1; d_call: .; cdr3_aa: CASSGTFRETQYF; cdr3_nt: TGTGCCAGCAGTGGCACGTTCCGGGAGACCCAGTACTTC
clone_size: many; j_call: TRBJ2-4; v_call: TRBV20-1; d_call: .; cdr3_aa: CSAVIPPELAKNIQYF; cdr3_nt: TGCAGTGCGGTGATTCCCCCGGAACTAGCCAAAAACATTCAGTACTTC
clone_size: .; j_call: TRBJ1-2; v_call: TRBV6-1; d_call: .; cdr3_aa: CASKLRGLLDYGYTF; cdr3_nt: TGTGCCAGCAAACTGAGGGGTCTATTGGACTATGGCTACACCTTC
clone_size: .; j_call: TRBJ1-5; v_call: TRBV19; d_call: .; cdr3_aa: CASTKGGGRGAHSNQPQHF; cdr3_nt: TGTGCCAGTACCAAGGGCGGGGGCAGAGGAGCTCATAGCAATCAGCCCCAGCATTTT
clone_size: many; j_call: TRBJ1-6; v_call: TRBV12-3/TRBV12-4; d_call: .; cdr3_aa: CASSEQGPYNSPLHF; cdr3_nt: TGTGCCAGCAGTGAACAGGGTCCCTATAATTCACCCCTCCACTTT
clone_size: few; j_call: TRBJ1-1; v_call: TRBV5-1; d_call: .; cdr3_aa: CASSLYGGRDTEAFF; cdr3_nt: TGCGCCAGCAGCTTGTACGGGGGGCGCGACACTGAAGCTTTCTTT
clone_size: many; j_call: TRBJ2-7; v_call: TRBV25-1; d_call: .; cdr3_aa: CASSDDRILRDGAYEQYF; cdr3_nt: TGTGCCAGCAGTGACGACAGAATTCTCCGGGACGGCGCCTACGAGCAGTACTTC
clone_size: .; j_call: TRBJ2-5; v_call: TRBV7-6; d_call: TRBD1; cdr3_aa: CASSSSTGVETQYF; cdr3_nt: TGTGCCAGCAGCTCTTCTACAGGGGTAGAGACCCAGTACTTC
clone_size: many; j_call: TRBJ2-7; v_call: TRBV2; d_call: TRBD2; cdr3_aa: CASSENRLAGAGQYF; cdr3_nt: TGTGCCAGCAGTGAAAACCGGCTAGCGGGCGCGGGGCAGTACTTC
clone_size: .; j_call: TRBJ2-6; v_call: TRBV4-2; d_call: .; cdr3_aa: CASSQDGGAGANVLTF; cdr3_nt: TGTGCCAGCAGCCAAGACGGTGGTGCTGGGGCCAACGTCCTGACTTTC
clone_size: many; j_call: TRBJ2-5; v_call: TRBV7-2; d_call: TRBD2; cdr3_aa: CASSAGTSRPETQYF; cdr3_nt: TGTGCCAGCAGCGCCGGGACTAGTCGTCCAGAGACCCAGTACTTC
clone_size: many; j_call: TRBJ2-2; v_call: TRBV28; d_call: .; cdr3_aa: CASSLRLPLGTGELFF; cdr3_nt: TGTGCCAGCAGTTTAAGGTTACCACTCGGCACCGGGGAGCTGTTTTTT
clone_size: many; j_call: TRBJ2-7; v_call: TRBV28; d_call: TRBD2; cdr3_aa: CASSLTSGPYYEQYF; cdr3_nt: TGTGCCAGCAGTTTAACTAGCGGACCATACTACGAGCAGTACTTC
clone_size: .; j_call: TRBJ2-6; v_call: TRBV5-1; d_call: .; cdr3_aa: CASKPQTSGANVLTF; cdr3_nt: TGCGCCAGCAAACCACAGACCTCTGGGGCCAACGTCCTGACTTTC
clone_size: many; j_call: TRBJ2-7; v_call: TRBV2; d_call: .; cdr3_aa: CASSERDEQYF; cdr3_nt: TGTGCCAGCAGTGAAAGGGACGAGCAGTACTTC
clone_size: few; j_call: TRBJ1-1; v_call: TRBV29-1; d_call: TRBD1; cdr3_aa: CSADRVAEAFF; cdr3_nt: TGCAGCGCCGACAGGGTGGCTGAAGCTTTCTTT
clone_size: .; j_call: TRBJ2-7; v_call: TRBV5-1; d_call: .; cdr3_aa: CASALRESDNYEQYF; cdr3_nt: TGCGCCAGCGCCCTACGCGAATCGGATAACTACGAGCAGTACTTC
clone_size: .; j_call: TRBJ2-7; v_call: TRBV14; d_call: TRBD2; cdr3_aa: CASSQDSAGVYEQYF; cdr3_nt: TGTGCCAGCAGCCAAGATTCTGCGGGAGTTTACGAGCAGTACTTC
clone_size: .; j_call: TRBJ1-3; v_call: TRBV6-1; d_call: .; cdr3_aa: CASIKGGSNTIYF; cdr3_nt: TGTGCCAGCATTAAAGGAGGAAGCAACACCATATATTTT
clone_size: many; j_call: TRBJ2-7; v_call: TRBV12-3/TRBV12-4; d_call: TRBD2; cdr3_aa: CASRVGTSGFYEQYF; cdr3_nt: TGTGCCAGCAGGGTCGGGACTAGCGGTTTCTACGAGCAGTACTTC
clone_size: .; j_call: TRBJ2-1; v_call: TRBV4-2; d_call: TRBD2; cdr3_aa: CASSQGDSGKNEQFF; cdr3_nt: TGTGCCAGCAGCCAAGGGGATAGCGGGAAGAATGAGCAGTTCTTC
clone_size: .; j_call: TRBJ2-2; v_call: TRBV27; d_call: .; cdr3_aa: CASSLVLAGELFF; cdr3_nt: TGTGCCAGCAGTTTAGTTTTGGCCGGGGAGCTGTTTTTT
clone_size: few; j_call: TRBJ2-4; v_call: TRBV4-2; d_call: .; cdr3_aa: CASSQDLDIQYF; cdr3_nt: TGTGCCAGCAGCCAAGATCTTGACATTCAGTACTTC
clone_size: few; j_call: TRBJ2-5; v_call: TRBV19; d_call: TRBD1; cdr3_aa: CASSGQGQETQYF; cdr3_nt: TGTGCCAGTTCCGGACAGGGCCAAGAGACCCAGTACTTC
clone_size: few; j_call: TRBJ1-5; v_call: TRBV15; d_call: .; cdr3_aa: CATSSGGAGNQPQHF; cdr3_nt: TGTGCCACCAGCAGCGGAGGGGCCGGCAATCAGCCCCAGCATTTT
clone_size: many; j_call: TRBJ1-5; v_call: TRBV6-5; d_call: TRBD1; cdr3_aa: CASSYGTGVDQPQHF; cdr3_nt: TGTGCCAGCAGTTACGGGACAGGGGTGGATCAGCCCCAGCATTTT
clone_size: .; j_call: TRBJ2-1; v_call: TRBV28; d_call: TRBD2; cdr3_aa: CASSPWTSGGAQGFF; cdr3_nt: TGTGCCAGCAGTCCCTGGACTAGCGGGGGCGCCCAGGGGTTCTTC
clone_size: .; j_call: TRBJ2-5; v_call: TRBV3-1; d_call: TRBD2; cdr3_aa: CASSQLLAGGEAQYF; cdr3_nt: TGTGCCAGCAGCCAACTACTAGCGGGGGGTGAGGCCCAGTACTTC
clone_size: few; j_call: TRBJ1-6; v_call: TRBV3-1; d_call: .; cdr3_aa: CASSQVLSLTGSYNSPLHF; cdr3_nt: TGTGCCAGCAGCCAAGTCCTCTCACTCACTGGCTCCTATAATTCACCCCTCCACTTT
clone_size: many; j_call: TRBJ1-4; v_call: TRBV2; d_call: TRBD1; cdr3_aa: CAGQGEVNEKLFF; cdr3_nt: TGTGCCGGACAGGGGGAAGTTAATGAAAAACTGTTTTTT
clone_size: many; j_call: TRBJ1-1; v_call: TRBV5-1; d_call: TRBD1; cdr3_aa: CASSPTRTGHTEAFF; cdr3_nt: TGCGCCAGCAGCCCTACCCGGACAGGGCACACTGAAGCTTTCTTT
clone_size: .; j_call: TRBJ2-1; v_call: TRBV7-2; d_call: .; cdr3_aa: CASSRRDFNNEQFF; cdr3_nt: TGTGCCAGCAGCCGGAGGGACTTTAACAATGAGCAGTTCTTC
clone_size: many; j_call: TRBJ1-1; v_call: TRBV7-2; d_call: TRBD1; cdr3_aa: CASTGQGDTEAFF; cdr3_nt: TGTGCCAGCACGGGACAGGGGGACACTGAAGCTTTCTTT
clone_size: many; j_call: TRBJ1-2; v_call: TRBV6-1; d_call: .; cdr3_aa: CASRSTAGGDYGYTF; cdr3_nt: TGTGCCAGCAGGTCGACAGCCGGGGGTGACTATGGCTACACCTTC
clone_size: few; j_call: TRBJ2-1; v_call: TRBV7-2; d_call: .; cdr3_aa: CASSFAYPPNEQFF; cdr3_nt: TGTGCCAGCAGCTTCGCCTACCCCCCTAATGAGCAGTTCTTC
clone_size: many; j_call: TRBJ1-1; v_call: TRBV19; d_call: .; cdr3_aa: CASSVIGHTTNTEAFF; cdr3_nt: TGTGCCAGTAGTGTGATTGGGCACACTACAAACACTGAAGCTTTCTTT
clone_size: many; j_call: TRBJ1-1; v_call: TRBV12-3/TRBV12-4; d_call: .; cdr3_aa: CASSLNSGLEAFF; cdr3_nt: TGTGCCAGCAGCCTAAACAGTGGCCTTGAAGCTTTCTTT
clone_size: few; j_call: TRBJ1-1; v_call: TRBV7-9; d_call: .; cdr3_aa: CASSVGEYTEAFF; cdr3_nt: TGTGCCAGCAGCGTAGGGGAGTACACTGAAGCTTTCTTT
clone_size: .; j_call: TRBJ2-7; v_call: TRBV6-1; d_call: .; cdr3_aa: CASRLGLSEQYF; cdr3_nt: TGTGCCAGCAGGTTGGGACTGTCCGAGCAGTACTTC